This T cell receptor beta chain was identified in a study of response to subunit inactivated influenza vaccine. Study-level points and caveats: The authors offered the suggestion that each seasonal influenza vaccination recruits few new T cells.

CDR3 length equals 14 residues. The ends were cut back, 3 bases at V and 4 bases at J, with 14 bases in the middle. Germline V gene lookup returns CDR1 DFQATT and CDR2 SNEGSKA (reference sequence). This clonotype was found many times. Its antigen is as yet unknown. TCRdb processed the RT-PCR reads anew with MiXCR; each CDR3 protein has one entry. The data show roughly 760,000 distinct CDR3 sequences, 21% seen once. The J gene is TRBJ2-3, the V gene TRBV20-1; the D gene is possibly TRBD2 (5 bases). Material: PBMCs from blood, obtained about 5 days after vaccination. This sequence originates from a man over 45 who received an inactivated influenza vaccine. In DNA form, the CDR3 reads TGCAGTGCTAGGGCCGGGATTCCCCCAGATACGCAGTATTTT. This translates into CSARAGIPPDTQYF.